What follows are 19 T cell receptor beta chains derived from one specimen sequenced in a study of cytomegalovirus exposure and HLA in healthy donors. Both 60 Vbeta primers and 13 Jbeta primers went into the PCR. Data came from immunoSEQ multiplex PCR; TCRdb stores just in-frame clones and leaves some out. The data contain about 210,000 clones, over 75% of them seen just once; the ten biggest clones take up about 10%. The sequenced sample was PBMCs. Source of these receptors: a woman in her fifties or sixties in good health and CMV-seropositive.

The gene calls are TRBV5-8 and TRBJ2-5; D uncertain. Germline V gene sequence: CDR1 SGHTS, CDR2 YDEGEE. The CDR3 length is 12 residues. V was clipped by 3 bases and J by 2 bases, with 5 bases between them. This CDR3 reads CASSSNQETQYF. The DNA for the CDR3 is TGTGCCAGCAGCTCTAATCAAGAGACCCAGTACTTC. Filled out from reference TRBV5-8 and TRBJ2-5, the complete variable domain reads EAGVTQSPTHLIKTRGQQATLRCSPISGHTSVYWYQQALGLGLQFLLWYDEGEERNRGNFPPRFSGRQFPNYSSELNVNALELEDSALYLCASSSNQETQYFGPGTRLLVL.

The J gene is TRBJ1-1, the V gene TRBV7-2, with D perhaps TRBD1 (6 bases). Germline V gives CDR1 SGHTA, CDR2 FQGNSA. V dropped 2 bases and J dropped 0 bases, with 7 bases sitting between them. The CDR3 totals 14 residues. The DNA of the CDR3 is TGTGCCAGCAGCTTACAGGGGCTGAACACTGAAGCTTTCTTT. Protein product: CASSLQGLNTEAFF.

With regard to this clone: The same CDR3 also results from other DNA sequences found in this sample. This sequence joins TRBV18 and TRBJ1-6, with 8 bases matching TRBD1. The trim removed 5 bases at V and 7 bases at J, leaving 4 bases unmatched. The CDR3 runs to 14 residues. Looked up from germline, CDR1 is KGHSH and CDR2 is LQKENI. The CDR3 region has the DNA TGTGCCAGCTCAAGTGGGACAGGAAATTCACCCCTCCACTTT. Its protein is CASSSGTGNSPLHF.

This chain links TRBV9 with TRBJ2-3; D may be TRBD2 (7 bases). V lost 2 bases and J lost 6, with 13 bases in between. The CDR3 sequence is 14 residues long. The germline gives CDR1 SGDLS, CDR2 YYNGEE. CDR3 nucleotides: TGTGCCAGCAGCGTGGGGGGGGCATCGGATACGCAGTATTTT. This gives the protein CASSVGGASDTQYF.

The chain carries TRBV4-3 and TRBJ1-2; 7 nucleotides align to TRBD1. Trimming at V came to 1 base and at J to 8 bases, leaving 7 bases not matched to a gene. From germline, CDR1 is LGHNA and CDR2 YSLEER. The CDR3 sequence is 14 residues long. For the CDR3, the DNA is TGCGCCAGCAGCCAAGGCTACAGGGGTGGGGGCTACACCTTC. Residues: CASSQGYRGGGYTF.

As DNA, the CDR3 is TGTGCCAGCAGTGAAGCCAAGCTGACAGGGGGCTTAAGGCAGCCCCAGCATTTT. This sequence encodes CASSEAKLTGGLRQPQHF. The chain employs TRBV6-1 and TRBJ1-5, with TRBD1 matching over 10 bases. The CDR3 has 18 residues. Germline CDR1 MNHNS, CDR2 SASEGT. With V trimmed by 0 bases and J by 7 bases, 12 bases remained unmatched.

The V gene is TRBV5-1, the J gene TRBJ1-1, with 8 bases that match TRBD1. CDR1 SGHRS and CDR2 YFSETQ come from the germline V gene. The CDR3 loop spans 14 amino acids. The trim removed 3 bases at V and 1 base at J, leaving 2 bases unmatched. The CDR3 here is CASSSTGANTEAFF. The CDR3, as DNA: TGCGCCAGCAGCTCGACAGGGGCGAACACTGAAGCTTTCTTT.

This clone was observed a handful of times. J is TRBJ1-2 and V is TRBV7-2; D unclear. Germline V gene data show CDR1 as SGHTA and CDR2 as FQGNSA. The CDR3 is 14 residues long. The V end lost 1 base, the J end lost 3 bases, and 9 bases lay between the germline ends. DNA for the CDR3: TGTGCCAGCAGCTTAGAAACTACTCACTATGGCTACACCTTC. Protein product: CASSLETTHYGYTF. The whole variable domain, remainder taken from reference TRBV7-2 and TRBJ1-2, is GAGVSQSPSNKVTEKGKDVELRCDPISGHTALYWYRQSLGQGLEFLIYFQGNSAPDKSGLPSDRFSAERTGGSVSTLTIQRTQQEDSAVYLCASSLETTHYGYTFGSGTRLTVV.

The CDR3 sequence: CSVRQGFDTEAFF. The CDR3 bases are TGCAGCGTAAGACAGGGATTTGACACTGAAGCTTTCTTT. The V call is TRBV29-1, the J call TRBJ1-1; 7 bases agree with TRBD1. Trimming removed 6 bases from V and 3 bases from J; junction bases left unmatched: 7. CDR3 length: 13 residues. Germline V gene sequence: CDR1 SQVTM, CDR2 ANQGSEA.

The CDR3 DNA is TGTGCCAGCAGTTTCGGGACACATAACTATGGCTACACCTTC. Encoded protein: CASSFGTHNYGYTF. The J gene is TRBJ1-2, the V gene TRBV28, with D possibly TRBD1 on 6 matching bases. Trimming removed 3 bases from V and 1 base from J, with 9 bases in between. Looked up from germline, CDR1 is MDHEN and CDR2 is SYDVKM. This CDR3 is 14 amino acids long.

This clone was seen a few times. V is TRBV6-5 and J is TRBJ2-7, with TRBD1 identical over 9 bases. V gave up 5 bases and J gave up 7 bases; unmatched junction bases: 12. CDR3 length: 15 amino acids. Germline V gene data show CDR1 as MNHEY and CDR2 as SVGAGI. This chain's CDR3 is CASSPPPGQGREQYF. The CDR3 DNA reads TGTGCCAGCAGTCCGCCTCCGGGACAGGGAAGGGAGCAGTACTTC.

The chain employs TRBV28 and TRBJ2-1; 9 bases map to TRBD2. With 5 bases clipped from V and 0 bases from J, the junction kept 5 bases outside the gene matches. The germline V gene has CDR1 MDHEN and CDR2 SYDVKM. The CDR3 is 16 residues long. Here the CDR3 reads CASSLSGGGSYNEQFF. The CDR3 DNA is TGTGCCAGCAGTCTTAGCGGGGGAGGCTCCTACAATGAGCAGTTCTTC.

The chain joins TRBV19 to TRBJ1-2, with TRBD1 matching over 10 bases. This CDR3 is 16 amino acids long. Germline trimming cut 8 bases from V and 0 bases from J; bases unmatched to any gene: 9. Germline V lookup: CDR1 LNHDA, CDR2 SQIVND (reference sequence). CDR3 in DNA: TGTGCCAGTCGTCGACAGGGGGCCCTGGCTAACTATGGCTACACCTTC. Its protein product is CASRRQGALANYGYTF.

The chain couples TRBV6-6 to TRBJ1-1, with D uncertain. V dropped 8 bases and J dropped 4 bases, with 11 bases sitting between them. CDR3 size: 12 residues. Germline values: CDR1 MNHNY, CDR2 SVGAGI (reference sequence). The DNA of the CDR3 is TGTGCCAGCTCAAAGGGAGGCACTGAAGCTTTCTTT. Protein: CASSKGGTEAFF.

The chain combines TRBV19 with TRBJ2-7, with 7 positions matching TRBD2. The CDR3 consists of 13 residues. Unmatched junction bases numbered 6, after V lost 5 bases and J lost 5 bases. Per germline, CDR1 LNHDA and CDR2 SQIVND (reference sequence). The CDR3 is CASSGGGLNEQYF. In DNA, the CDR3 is TGTGCCAGTAGTGGGGGGGGTCTGAACGAGCAGTACTTC.

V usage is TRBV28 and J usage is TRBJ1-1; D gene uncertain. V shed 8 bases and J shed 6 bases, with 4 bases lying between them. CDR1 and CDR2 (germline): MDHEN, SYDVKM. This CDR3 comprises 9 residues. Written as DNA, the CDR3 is TGTGCCAGCGGAGCTGAAGCTTTCTTT. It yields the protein CASGAEAFF.

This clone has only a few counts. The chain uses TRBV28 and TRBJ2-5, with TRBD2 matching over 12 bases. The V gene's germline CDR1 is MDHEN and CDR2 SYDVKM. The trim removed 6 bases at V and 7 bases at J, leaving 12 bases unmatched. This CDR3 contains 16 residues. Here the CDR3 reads CASSAPLAGGRRTQYF. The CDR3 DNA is TGTGCCAGCAGCGCCCCCCTAGCGGGGGGGCGGCGGACCCAGTACTTC. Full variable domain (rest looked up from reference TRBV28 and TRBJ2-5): DVKVTQSSRYLVKRTGEKVFLECVQDMDHENMFWYRQDPGLGLRLIYFSYDVKMKEKGDIPEGYSVSREKKERFSLILESASTNQTSMYLCASSAPLAGGRRTQYFGPGTRLLVL.

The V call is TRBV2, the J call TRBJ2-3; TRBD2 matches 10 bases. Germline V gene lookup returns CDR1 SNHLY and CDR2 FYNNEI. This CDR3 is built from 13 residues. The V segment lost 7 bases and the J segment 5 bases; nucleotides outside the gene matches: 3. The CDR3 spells CASKAGGGDTQYF. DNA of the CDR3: TGTGCCAGCAAAGCGGGGGGGGGAGATACGCAGTATTTT.

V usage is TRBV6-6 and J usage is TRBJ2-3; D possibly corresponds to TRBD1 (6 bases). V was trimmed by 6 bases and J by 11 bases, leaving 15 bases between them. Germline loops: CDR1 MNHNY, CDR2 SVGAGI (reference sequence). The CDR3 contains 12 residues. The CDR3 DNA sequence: TGTGCCAGCAGACCGCCCGAGGGACAGCAGTATTTT. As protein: CASRPPEGQQYF.